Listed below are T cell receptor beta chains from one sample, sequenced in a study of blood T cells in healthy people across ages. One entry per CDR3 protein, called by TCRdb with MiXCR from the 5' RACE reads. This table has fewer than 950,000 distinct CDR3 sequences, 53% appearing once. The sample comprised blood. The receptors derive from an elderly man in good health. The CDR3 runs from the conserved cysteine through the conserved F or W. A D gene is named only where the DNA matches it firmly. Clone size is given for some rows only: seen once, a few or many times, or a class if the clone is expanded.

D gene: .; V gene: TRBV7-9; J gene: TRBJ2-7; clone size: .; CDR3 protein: CASSLGGIYDEQYF; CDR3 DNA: TGTGCCAGCAGCTTGGGCGGGATCTATGACGAGCAGTACTTC
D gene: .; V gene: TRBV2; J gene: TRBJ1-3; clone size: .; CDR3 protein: CASSGLWSSGNTIYF; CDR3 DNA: TGTGCCAGCAGTGGACTGTGGAGCTCTGGAAACACCATATATTTT
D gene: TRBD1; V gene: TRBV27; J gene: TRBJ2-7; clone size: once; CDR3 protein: CASSPTGVQGVPYEQYF; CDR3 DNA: TGTGCCAGCAGTCCGACGGGCGTGCAGGGGGTCCCGTACGAGCAGTACTTC
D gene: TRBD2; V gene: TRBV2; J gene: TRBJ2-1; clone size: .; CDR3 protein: CAGDGVAGVDEQFF; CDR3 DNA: TGTGCCGGCGACGGGGTAGCGGGGGTCGATGAGCAGTTCTTC
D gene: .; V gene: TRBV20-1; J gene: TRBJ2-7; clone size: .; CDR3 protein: CSARRAAVTYEQYF; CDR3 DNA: TGCAGTGCTAGAAGGGCAGCCGTAACCTACGAGCAGTACTTC
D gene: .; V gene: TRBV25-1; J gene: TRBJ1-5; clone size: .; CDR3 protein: CASLTGGKPQHF; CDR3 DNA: TGTGCCAGCCTCACGGGGGGGAAGCCCCAGCATTTT
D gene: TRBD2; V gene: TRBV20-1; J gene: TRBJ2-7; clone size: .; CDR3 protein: CSAATSGTRWYEQYF; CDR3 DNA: TGCAGTGCTGCCACCTCCGGGACTAGGTGGTACGAGCAGTACTTC
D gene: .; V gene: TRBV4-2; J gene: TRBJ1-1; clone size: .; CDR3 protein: CASSQDWGQGTEAFF; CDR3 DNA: TGTGCCAGCAGCCAAGACTGGGGGCAGGGCACTGAAGCTTTCTTT
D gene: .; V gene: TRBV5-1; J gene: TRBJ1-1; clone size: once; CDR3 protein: CASSFSGGDTEAFF; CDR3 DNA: TGCGCCAGCAGCTTCTCAGGTGGGGACACTGAAGCTTTCTTT
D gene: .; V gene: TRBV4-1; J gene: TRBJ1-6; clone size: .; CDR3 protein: CPSSRGLGVSSPLHF; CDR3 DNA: TGCCCCAGCAGCCGGGGGCTTGGGGTGAGTTCACCCCTCCACTTT
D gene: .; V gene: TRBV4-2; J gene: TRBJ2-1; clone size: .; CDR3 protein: CASSQVRASQDNEQFF; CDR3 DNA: TGTGCCAGCAGCCAAGTGAGAGCTAGTCAAGACAATGAGCAGTTCTTC
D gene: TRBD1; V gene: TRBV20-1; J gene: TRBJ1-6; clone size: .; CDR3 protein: CSAAGTGAPGGNSPLHF; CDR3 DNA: TGCAGTGCGGCCGGGACAGGGGCACCCGGAGGCAATTCACCCCTCCACTTT
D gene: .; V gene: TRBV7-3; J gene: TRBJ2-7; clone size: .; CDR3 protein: CASTSFTGSVYEQYF; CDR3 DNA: TGTGCCAGCACCTCATTCACAGGGTCAGTTTACGAGCAGTACTTC
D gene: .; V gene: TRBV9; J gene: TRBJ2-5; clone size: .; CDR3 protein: CASAPTGVSQRETQYF; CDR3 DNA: TGTGCCAGCGCCCCTACCGGGGTCAGTCAGCGAGAGACCCAGTACTTC
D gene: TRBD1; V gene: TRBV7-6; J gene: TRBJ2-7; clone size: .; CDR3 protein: CASSLGAQGPYEQYF; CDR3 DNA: TGTGCCAGCAGCTTAGGGGCACAGGGGCCCTACGAGCAGTACTTC
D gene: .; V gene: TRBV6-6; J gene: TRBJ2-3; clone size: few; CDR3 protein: CASGRRQIITDTQYF; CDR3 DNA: TGTGCCAGCGGACGGCGGCAGATTATCACAGATACGCAGTATTTT
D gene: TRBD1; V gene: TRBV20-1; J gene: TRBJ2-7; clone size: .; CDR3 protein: CSAGTGGGEQYF; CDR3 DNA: TGCAGTGCTGGGACAGGGGGCGGCGAGCAGTACTTC
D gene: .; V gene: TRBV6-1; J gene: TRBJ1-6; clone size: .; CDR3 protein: CASSEWGSGSPLHF; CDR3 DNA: TGTGCCAGCAGTGAATGGGGCTCGGGATCACCCCTCCACTTT
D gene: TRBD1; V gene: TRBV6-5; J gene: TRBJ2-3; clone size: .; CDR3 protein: CASGRDSRTDTQYF; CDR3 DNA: TGTGCCAGCGGAAGGGACAGTCGCACAGATACGCAGTATTTT
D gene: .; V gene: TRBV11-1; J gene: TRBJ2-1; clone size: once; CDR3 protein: CASRQGLSTYNEQFF; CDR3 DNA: TGTGCCAGCAGACAAGGGCTTTCTACCTACAATGAGCAGTTCTTC
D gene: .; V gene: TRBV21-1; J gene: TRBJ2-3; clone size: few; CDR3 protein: CASSNLAGTRRCTDTQYF; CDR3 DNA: TGTGCCAGCAGCAACCTGGCCGGAACTCGGAGGTGCACAGATACGCAGTATTTT
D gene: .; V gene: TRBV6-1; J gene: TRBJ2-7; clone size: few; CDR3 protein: CASSELPSSDEQYF; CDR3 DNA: TGTGCCAGCAGTGAACTACCGTCGTCCGACGAGCAGTACTTC
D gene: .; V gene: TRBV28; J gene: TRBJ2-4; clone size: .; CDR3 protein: CASSPSSASSKNIQYF; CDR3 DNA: TGTGCCAGCAGTCCTTCTTCCGCCAGTAGCAAAAACATTCAGTACTTC
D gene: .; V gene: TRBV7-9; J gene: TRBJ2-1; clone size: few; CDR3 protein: CASSPPYLGGASFYNEQFF; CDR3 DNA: TGTGCCAGCAGCCCCCCCTACTTGGGGGGAGCCTCATTTTACAATGAGCAGTTCTTC
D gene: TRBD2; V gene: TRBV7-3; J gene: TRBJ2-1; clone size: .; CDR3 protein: CASSFPGLAGSYDEQFF; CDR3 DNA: TGTGCCAGCAGCTTTCCGGGACTAGCGGGCTCCTACGATGAGCAGTTCTTC
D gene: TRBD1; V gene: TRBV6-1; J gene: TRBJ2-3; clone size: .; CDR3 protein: CASRGQGQPSVTQYF; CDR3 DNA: TGTGCCAGCAGGGGACAGGGACAGCCGTCGGTTACGCAGTATTTT
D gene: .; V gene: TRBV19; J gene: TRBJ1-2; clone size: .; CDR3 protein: CASSWQVHGYTF; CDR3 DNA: TGTGCCAGTAGTTGGCAGGTCCATGGCTACACCTTC
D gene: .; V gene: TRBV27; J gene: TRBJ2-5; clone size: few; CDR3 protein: CASSTAVETQYF; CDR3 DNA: TGTGCCAGCAGTACGGCTGTGGAGACCCAGTACTTC